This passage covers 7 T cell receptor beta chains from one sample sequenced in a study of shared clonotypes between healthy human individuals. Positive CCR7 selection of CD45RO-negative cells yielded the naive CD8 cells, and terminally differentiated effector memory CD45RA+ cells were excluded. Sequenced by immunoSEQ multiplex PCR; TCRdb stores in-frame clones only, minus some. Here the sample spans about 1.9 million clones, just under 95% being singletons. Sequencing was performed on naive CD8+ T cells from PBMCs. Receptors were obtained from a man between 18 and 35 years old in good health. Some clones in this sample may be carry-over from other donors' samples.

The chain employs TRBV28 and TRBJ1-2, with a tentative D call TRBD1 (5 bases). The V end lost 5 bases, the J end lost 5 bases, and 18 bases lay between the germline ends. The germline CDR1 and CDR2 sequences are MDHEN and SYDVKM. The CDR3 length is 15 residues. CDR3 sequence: CASSPGVGHLYGYTF. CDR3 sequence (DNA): TGTGCCAGCAGTCCCGGTGTGGGGCATTTATATGGCTACACCTTC.

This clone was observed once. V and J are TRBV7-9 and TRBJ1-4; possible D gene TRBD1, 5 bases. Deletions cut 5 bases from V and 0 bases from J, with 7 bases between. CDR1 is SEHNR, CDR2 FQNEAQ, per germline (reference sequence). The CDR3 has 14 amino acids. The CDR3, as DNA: TGTGCCAGCAGCCGGGGGACAACTAATGAAAAACTGTTTTTT. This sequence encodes CASSRGTTNEKLFF.

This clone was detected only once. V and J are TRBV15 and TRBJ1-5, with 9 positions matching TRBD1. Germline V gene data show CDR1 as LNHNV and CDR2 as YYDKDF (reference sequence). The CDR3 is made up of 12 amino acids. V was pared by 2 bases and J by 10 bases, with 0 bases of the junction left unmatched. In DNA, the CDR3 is TGTGCCACCAGCAGAACAGGGGGCCCCCAGCATTTT. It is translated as CATSRTGGPQHF.

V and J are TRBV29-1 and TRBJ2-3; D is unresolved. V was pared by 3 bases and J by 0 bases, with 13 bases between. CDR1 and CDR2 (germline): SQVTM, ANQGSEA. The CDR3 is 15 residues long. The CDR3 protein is CSVDGWTDSTDTQYF. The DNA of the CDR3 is TGCAGCGTTGACGGTTGGACGGACAGCACAGATACGCAGTATTTT.

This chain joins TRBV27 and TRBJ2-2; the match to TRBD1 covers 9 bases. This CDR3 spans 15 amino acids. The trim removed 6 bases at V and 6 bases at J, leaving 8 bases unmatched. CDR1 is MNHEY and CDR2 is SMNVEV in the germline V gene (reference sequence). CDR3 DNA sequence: TGTGCCAGCAGCCCCGGGACAGGGAATTCCGGGGAGCTGTTTTTT. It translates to CASSPGTGNSGELFF.

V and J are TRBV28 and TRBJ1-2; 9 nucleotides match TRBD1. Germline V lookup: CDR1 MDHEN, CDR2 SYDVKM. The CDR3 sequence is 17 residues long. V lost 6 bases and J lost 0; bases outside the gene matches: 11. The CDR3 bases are TGTGCCAGCAGCGAGACAGGGGGTTCCCCACCTAACTATGGCTACACCTTC. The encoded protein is CASSETGGSPPNYGYTF.

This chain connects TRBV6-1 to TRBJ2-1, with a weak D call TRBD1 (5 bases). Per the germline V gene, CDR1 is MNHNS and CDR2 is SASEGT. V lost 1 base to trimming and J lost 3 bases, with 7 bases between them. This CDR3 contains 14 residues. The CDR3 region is CASSEGGYYNEQFF. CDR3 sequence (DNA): TGTGCCAGCAGTGAAGGGGGCTACTACAATGAGCAGTTCTTC.